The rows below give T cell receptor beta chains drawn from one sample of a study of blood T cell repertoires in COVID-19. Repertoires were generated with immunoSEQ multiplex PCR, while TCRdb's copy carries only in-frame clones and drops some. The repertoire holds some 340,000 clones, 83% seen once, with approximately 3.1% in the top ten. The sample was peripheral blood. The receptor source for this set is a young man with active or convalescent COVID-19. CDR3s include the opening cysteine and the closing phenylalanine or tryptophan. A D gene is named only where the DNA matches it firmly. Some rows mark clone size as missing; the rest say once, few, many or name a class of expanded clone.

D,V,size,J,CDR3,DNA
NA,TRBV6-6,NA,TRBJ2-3,CASSARTSSGTDTQYF,TGTGCCAGCAGTGCTCGGACTTCCTCTGGCACAGATACGCAGTATTTT
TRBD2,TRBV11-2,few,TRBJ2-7,CASSFATSGRAEQYF,TGTGCCAGCAGCTTTGCGACTAGCGGGCGGGCGGAGCAGTACTTC
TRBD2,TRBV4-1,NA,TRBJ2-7,CASSVRTSGRSYEQYF,TGCGCCAGCAGCGTCCGGACTAGCGGGAGGTCCTACGAGCAGTACTTC
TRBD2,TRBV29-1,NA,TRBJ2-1,CSVDPAGGKGNNEQFF,TGCAGCGTTGATCCGGCGGGAGGGAAGGGTAACAATGAGCAGTTCTTC
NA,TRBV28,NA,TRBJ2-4,CASERGAKNIQYF,TGTGCCAGCGAGAGGGGGGCCAAAAACATTCAGTACTTC
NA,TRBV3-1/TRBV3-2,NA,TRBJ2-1,CASSQMEGSEQFF,TGTGCCAGCAGCCAAATGGAGGGCAGTGAGCAGTTCTTC
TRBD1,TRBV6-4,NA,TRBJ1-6,CASSDTGTGDSPLHF,TGTGCCAGCAGCGATACCGGGACAGGGGATTCACCCCTCCACTTT
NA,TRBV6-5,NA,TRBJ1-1,CASSYAGGTEAFF,TGTGCCAGCAGTTACGCGGGGGGCACTGAAGCTTTCTTT
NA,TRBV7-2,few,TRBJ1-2,CASSLLRQHGYTF,TGTGCCAGCAGCCTGCTACGACAGCACGGCTACACCTTC
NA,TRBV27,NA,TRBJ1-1,CASSLNLAGFTEAFF,TGTGCCAGCAGTTTAAATCTCGCAGGGTTCACTGAAGCTTTCTTT
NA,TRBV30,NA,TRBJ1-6,CAWSVRRDNSPLHF,TGTGCCTGGAGTGTACGGCGGGATAATTCACCCCTCCACTTT
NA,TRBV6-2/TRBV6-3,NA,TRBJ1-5,CASSRAQGHSNQPQHF,TGTGCCAGCAGTCGGGCCCAGGGACATAGCAATCAGCCCCAGCATTTT
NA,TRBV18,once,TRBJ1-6,CASSAAQAVNSPLHF,TGTGCCAGCTCAGCCGCCCAAGCGGTTAATTCACCCCTCCACTTT
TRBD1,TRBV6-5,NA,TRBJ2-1,CASSYGDRNSNEQFF,TGTGCCAGCAGTTACGGGGACAGGAATTCCAATGAGCAGTTCTTC
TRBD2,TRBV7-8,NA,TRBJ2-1,CASSPLGTSEIYNEQFF,TGTGCCAGCAGCCCCTTGGGGACTAGTGAGATCTACAATGAGCAGTTCTTC
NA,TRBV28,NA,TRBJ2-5,CASSLYAGIETQYF,TGTGCCAGCAGTTTATATGCAGGGATCGAGACCCAGTACTTC
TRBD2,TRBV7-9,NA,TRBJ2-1,CASSRGLAGGNEQFF,TGTGCCAGCAGCCGGGGACTAGCGGGGGGGAATGAGCAGTTCTTC
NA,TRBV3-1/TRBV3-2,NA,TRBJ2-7,CASSQGGGETYEQYF,TGTGCCAGCAGCCAAGGTGGCGGGGAAACCTACGAGCAGTACTTC
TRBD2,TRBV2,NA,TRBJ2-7,CASSLGRGPNEQYF,TGTGCCAGCAGCCTGGGGAGGGGCCCTAACGAGCAGTACTTC
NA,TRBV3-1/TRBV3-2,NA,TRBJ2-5,CASSQRRDQETQYF,TGTGCCAGCAGCCAACGACGGGACCAAGAGACCCAGTACTTC
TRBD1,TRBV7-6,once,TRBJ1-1,CASSSPGGRAFF,TGTGCCAGCAGCTCCCCAGGGGGACGAGCTTTCTTT
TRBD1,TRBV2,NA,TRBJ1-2,CASSEALRDRGHGYTF,TGTGCCAGCAGTGAAGCGCTAAGGGACAGGGGACATGGCTACACCTTC
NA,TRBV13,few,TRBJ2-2,CASSPRGSGELFF,TGTGCCAGCAGCCCCCGGGGGTCCGGGGAGCTGTTTTTT
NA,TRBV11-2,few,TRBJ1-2,CASSAVRGTNYGYTF,TGTGCCAGCAGCGCTGTGCGGGGGACGAACTATGGCTACACCTTC
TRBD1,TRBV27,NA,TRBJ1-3,CASSPGTGAGNTIYF,TGTGCCAGCAGTCCCGGGACAGGGGCTGGAAACACCATATATTTT
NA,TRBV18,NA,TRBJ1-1,CASSREKGGSTEAFF,TGTGCCAGCTCACGGGAGAAAGGGGGATCCACTGAAGCTTTCTTT
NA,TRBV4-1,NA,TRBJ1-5,CASSQVSGASQPQHF,TGCGCCAGCAGCCAAGTGTCAGGGGCGTCTCAGCCCCAGCATTTT
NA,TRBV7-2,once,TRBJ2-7,CASSSGGFHEQYF,TGTGCCAGCAGCTCCGGGGGTTTCCACGAGCAGTACTTC
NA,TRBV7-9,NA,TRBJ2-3,CASSTGRGDTQYF,TGTGCCAGCAGCACAGGGCGAGGGGATACGCAGTATTTT
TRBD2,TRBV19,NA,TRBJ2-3,CASSPYGRGSTDTQYF,TGTGCCAGTAGCCCCTATGGGCGGGGGAGCACAGATACGCAGTATTTT
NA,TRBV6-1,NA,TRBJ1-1,CASSEGVGAEAFF,TGTGCCAGCAGTGAAGGGGTAGGGGCTGAAGCTTTCTTT
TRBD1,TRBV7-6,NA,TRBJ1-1,CASSSQGGVTEAFF,TGTGCCAGCAGCTCCCAGGGGGGCGTCACTGAAGCTTTCTTT
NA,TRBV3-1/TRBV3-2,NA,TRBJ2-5,CASSQDKFGAQYF,TGTGCCAGCAGCCAAGATAAGTTCGGGGCCCAGTACTTC
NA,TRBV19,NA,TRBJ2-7,CASSIENGSYEQYF,TGTGCCAGTAGTATAGAGAACGGCTCCTACGAGCAGTACTTC
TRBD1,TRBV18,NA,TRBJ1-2,CASSGTAVEGYTF,TGTGCCAGCTCGGGGACAGCCGTGGAGGGCTACACCTTC
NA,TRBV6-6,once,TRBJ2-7,CASSYEGVLEQYF,TGTGCCAGCAGTTACGAGGGGGTGCTCGAGCAGTACTTC
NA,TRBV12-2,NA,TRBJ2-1,CASPPGSANYNEQFF,TGTGCATCACCCCCGGGGAGCGCAAACTACAATGAGCAGTTCTTC
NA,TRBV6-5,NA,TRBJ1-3,CASSSDSSSGNTIYF,TGTGCCAGCTCTTCGGACAGCTCCTCTGGAAACACCATATATTTT
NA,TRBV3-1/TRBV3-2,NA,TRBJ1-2,CASTPQGINYGYTF,TGTGCCAGCACTCCTCAGGGGATTAACTATGGCTACACCTTC
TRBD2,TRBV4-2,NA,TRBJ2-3,CASSQEAGGSTDTQYF,TGTGCCAGCAGCCAAGAAGCGGGGGGCTCCACAGATACGCAGTATTTT
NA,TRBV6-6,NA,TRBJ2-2,CASSYSRLANTGELFF,TGTGCCAGCAGTTACTCGCGACTAGCGAACACCGGGGAGCTGTTTTTT
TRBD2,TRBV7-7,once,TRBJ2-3,CASSPGTSPNTQYF,TGTGCCAGCAGCCCCGGGACTAGTCCCAATACGCAGTATTTT
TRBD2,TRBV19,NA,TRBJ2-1,CASSRVSGTSGHNEQFF,TGTGCCAGTAGTAGAGTCTCCGGGACTAGCGGCCACAATGAGCAGTTCTTC
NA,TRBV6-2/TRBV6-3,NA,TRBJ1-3,CASSRENTIYF,TGTGCCAGCAGCCGAGAAAACACCATATATTTT
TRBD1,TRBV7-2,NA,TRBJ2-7,CASSLAGTGGGYEQYF,TGTGCCAGCAGCTTAGCGGGGACAGGGGGCGGGTACGAGCAGTACTTC
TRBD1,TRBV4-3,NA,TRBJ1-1,CASSRTGNTEAFF,TGCGCCAGCAGTCGGACAGGGAACACTGAAGCTTTCTTT
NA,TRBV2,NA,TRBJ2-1,CASSSVRGLSYNEQFF,TGTGCCAGCTCCTCGGTTAGGGGCCTCTCCTACAATGAGCAGTTCTTC
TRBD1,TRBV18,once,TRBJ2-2,CASSPDDRGLNTGELFF,TGTGCCAGCTCACCCGACGACAGGGGACTGAACACCGGGGAGCTGTTTTTT
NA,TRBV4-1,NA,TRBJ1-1,CASSQGLGNTEAFF,TGCGCCAGCAGCCAAGGTCTCGGGAACACTGAAGCTTTCTTT
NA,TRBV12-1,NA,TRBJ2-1,CASSLPFTSSNEQFF,TGTGCCAGCAGCTTACCATTTACTAGCAGCAATGAGCAGTTCTTC
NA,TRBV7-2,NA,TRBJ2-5,CASSLGIETQYF,TGTGCCAGCAGCTTAGGTATAGAGACCCAGTACTTC
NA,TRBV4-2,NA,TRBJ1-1,CASSPPRGNTEAFF,TGTGCCAGCAGCCCTCCGCGGGGGAACACTGAAGCTTTCTTT
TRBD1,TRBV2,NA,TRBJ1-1,CAIQKGAVNTEAFF,TGTGCCATCCAAAAGGGGGCTGTGAACACTGAAGCTTTCTTT